Below, one T cell receptor beta chain is given with its context. Co-extraction of both nucleic acids (RNA and DNA) used about 19-33 mg of unsorted bulk tissue. Starting from around 500 ng of total RNA, TCR beta cDNA was produced with a primer in the constant region. For TCR beta, libraries were produced by three nested multiplex PCR rounds using slightly modified ARM-PCR. TCRdb used MiXCR to reprocess the multiplex PCR reads, holding one entry per CDR3 protein. The repertoire has some 130,000 distinct CDR3 sequences, around 70% of them found once; the top ten carry roughly 7.3%. This sample was taken from a study of tumor-infiltrating lymphocytes in primary liver carcinoma. Looking at the study overall: Tissue type made little difference to sample yields of roughly 3.65 to 7.5 million productive TCRbeta reads.

The sample comprised tumor-adjacent normal liver tissue. The receptor's source is a woman aged 55-70 years with primary liver carcinoma and hepatitis B virus infection.

CDR3 nucleotides: TGTGCCAGCAGCTTACAATGGACAGGGGAAAACAAGGAGTACTTC. Its protein is CASSLQWTGENKEYF. The rearrangement uses TRBV11-2 and TRBJ2-7, with 9 bases aligning to TRBD1. With 2 bases clipped from V and 11 bases from J, the junction kept 13 bases outside the gene matches. CDR1 and CDR2 from the germline V gene are SGHAT and FQNNGV. The CDR3 loop spans 15 amino acids.